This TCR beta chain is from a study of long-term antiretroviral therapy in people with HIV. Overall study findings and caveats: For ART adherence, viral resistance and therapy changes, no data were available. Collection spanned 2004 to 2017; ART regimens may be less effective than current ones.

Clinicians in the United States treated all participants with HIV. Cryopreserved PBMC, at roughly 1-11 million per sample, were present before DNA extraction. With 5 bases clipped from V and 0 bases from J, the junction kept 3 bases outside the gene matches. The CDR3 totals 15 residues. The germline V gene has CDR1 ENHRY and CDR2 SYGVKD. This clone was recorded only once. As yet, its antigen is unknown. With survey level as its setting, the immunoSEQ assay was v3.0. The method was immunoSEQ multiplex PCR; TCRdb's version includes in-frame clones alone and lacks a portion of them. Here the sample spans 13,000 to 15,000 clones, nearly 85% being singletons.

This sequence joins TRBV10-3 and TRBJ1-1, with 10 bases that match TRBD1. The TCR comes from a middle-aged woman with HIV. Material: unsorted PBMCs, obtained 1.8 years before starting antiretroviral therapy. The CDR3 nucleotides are TGTGCCATCAGTACGGGACAGGGGTTGAACACTGAAGCTTTCTTT. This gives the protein CAISTGQGLNTEAFF.